This T cell receptor beta chain emerged from a study of blood T cell repertoires in COVID-19. In the study's own analysis: For nucleated cells, counts were estimated from reference gene primer amplification. This table comes from immunoSEQ multiplex PCR, and its TCRdb copy is limited to in-frame clones, with some not included. D and trimming come from the DNA, and the V and J calls and clone size come from that table. Of fewer than 400,000 clones listed, roughly 86% are singletons. The CDR3 covers 14 residues. With 3 bases removed from V and 3 bases from J, the gap between germline ends came to 11 bases. The V gene's germline CDR1 is SEHNR and CDR2 FQNEAQ (reference sequence). What the recovered Cohort 3 donors had was two negative PCRs, clearance, or symptom resolution.

This chain uses TRBV7-9 with TRBJ1-2; D may be TRBD1 (6 bases). Sequenced sample: PBMCs or T cells enriched from blood (not recorded which). This clonotype was sampled from a woman aged 25-40 years who had recovered from COVID-19. The CDR3 DNA follows: TGTGCCAGCAGCTTCCTACAGGGTGACTATGGCTACACCTTC. Protein sequence: CASSFLQGDYGYTF. The full variable domain, its missing parts supplied by reference TRBV7-9 and TRBJ1-2, is DTGVSQNPRHKITKRGQNVTFRCDPISEHNRLYWYRQTLGQGPEFLTYFQNEAQLEKSRLLSDRFSAERPKGSFSTLEIQRTEQGDSAMYLCASSFLQGDYGYTFGSGTRLTVV.